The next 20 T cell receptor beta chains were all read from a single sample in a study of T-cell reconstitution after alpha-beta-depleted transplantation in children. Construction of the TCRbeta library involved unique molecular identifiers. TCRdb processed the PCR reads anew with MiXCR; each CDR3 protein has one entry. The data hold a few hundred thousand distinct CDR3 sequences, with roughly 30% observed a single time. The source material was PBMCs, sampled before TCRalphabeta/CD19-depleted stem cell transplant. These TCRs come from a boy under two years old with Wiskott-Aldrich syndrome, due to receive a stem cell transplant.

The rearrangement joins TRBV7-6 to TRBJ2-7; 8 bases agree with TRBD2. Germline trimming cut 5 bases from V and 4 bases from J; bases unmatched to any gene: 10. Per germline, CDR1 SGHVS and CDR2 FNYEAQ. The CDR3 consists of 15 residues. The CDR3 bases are TGTGCCAGCAGCGGAGAGGCGGGAGGACTGTACGAGCAGTACTTC. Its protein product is CASSGEAGGLYEQYF.

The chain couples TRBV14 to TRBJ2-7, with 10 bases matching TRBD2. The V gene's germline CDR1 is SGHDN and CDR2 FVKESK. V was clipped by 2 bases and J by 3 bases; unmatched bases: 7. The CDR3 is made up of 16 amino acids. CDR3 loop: CASSQRLAGAIYEQYF. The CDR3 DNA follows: TGTGCCAGCAGCCAAAGGCTAGCGGGAGCTATCTACGAGCAGTACTTC.

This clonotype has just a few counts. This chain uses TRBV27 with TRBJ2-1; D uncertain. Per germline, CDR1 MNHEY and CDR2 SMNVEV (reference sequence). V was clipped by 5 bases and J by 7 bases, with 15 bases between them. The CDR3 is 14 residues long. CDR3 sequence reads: CASSPNMGTNEQFF. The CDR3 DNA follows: TGTGCCAGCAGTCCTAACATGGGCACTAATGAGCAGTTCTTC.

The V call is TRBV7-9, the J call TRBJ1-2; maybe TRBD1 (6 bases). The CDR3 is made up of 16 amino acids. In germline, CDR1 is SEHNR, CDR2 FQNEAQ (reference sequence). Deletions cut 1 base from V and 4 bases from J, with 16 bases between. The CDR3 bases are TGTGCCAGCAGCTTAGACGCGGCAGGGGCGGCCTATGGCTACACCTTC. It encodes CASSLDAAGAAYGYTF.

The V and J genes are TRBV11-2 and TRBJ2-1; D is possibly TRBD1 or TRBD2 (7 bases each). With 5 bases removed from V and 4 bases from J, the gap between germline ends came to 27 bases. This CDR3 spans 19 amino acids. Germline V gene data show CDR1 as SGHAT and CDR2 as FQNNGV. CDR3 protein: CASSLPKPRGGAWYNEQFF. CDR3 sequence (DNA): TGTGCCAGCAGCCTACCCAAACCCAGGGGGGGGGCTTGGTACAATGAGCAGTTCTTC.

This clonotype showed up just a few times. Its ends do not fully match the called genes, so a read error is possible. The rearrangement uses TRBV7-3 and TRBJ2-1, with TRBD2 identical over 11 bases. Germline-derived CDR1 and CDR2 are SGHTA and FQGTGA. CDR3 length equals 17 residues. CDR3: CASSLKAGLAEHNDQFF. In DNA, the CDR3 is TGTGCCAGCAGCTTAAAGGCGGGACTAGCGGAGCACAATGATCAGTTCTTC.

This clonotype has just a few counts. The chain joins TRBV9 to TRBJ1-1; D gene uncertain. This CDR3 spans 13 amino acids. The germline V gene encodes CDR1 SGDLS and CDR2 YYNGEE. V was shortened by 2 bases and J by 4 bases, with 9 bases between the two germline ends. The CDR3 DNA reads TGTGCCAGCAGCGTGGGTCGCATCACTGAAGCTTTCTTT. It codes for CASSVGRITEAFF.

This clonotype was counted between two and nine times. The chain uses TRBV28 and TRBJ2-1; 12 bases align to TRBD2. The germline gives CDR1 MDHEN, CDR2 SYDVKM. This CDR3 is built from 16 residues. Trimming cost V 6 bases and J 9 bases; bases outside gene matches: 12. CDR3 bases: TGTGCCAGCAGCGGGGCTAGCGGGAGGGCGGGTACTGAGCAGTTCTTC. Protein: CASSGASGRAGTEQFF.

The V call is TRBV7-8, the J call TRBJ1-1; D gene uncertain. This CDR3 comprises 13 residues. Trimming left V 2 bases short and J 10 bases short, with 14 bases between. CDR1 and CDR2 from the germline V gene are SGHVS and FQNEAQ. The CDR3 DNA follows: TGTGCCAGCAGCTTATTACCAGCCCTAGGAGCTTTCTTT. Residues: CASSLLPALGAFF.

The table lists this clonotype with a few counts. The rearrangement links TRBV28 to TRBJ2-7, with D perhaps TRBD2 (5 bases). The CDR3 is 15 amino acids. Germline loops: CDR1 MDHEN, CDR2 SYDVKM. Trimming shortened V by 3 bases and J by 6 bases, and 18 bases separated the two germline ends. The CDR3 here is CASSLITGVGGEQYF. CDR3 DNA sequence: TGTGCCAGCAGTTTGATAACCGGGGTGGGTGGCGAGCAGTACTTC.

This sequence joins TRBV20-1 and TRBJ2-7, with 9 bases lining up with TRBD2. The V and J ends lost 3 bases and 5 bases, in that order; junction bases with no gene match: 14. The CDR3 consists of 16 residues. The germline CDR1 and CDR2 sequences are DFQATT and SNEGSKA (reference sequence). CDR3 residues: CSASPLASGTVNEQYF. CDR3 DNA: TGCAGTGCTAGCCCCTTGGCTAGCGGGACTGTTAACGAGCAGTACTTC.

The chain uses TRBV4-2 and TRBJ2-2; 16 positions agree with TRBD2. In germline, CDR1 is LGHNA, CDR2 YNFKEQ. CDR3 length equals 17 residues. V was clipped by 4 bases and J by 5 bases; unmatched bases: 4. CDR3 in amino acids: CASSPGLAGGITGELFF. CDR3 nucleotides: TGTGCCAGCAGCCCGGGACTAGCGGGAGGGATAACCGGGGAGCTGTTTTTT.

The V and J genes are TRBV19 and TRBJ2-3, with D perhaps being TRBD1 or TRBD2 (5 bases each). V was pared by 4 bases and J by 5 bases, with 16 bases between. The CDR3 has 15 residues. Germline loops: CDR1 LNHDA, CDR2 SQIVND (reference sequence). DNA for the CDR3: TGTGCCAGTAGTACCCCGGGACCTTCGGGAGATACGCAGTATTTT. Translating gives CASSTPGPSGDTQYF.

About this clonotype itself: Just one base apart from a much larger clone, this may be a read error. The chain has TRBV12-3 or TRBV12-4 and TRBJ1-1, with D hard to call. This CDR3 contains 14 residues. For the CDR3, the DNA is TGTGCCAGCAGTTTTAGAGTCGGAGTCGCTGAAGTTTTCTTT. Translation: CASSFRVGVAEVFF.

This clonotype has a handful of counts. The CDR3 loop reads CASSQDLGLAQNEQFF. The CDR3 region has the DNA TGCGCCAGCAGCCAAGATCTGGGACTAGCCCAGAATGAGCAGTTCTTC. The genes are TRBV4-1 and TRBJ2-1; the match to TRBD2 covers 9 bases. The germline gives CDR1 MGHRA, CDR2 YSYEKL. The ends lost 0 bases at V and 7 bases at J; junction bases unmatched: 7. This CDR3 comprises 16 residues.

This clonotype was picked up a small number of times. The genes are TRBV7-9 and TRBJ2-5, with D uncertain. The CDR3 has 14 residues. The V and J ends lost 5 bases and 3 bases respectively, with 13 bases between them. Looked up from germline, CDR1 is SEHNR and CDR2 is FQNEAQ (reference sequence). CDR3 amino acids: CASSRTERKETQYF. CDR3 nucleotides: TGTGCCAGCAGCCGAACCGAGAGGAAAGAGACCCAGTACTTC.

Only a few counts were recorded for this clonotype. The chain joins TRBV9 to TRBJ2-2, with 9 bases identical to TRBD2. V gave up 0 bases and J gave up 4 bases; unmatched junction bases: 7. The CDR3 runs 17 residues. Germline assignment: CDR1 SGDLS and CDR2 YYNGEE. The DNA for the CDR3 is TGTGCCAGCAGCGTAGAAGTCCTAGCGGGAACCACCGGGGAGCTGTTTTTT. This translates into CASSVEVLAGTTGELFF.

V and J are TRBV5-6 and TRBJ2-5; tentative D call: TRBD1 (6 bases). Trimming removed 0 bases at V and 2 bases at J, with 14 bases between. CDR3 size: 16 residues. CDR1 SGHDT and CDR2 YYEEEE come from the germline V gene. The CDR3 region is CASSLEAGDGQETQYF. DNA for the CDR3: TGTGCCAGCAGCTTGGAGGCAGGGGATGGGCAAGAGACCCAGTACTTC.

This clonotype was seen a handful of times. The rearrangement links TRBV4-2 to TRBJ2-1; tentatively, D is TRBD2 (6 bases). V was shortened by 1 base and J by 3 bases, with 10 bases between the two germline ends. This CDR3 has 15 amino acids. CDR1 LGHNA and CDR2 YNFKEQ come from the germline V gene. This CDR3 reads CASSQVGTGYNEQFF. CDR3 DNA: TGTGCCAGCAGCCAAGTCGGGACTGGCTACAATGAGCAGTTCTTC.

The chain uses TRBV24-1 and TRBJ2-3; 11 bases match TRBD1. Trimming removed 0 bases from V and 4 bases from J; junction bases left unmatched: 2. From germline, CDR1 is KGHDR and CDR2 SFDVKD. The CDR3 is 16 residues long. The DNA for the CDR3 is TGTGCCACCAGTGATTTGGGACAGGGGGCGGCAGATACGCAGTATTTT. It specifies CATSDLGQGAADTQYF.